Given below is one TCR beta chain in context. Its antigen remains unidentified. The sample originates from a study of long-term antiretroviral therapy in people with HIV. Study details: The 2015 immediate-ART recommendation came about a decade after the earliest samples. Study results and limitations: CDR3 length ranges were narrower in HIV repertoires than in controls.

Sequencing relied on immunoSEQ assay v3.0, run at survey level. Measured with immunoSEQ multiplex PCR; TCRdb has only the in-frame clones, and not every one. Among around 15,000 clones listed, 77% were seen once. The CDR3 spans 15 residues. The junction had 3 bases not matched to a gene; V was cut back by 6 bases and J by 1 base. Germline V gene lookup returns CDR1 MNHNS and CDR2 SASEGT. This clonotype was obtained from a man in his forties with HIV. The material sequenced was unsorted PBMCs, taken 2.1 years after starting antiretroviral therapy. The genes are TRBV6-1 and TRBJ1-3; 10 bases map to TRBD1. The CDR3 protein is CASRTGQGSGNTIYF. CDR3 coding DNA: TGTGCCAGCAGAACGGGACAGGGGTCTGGAAACACCATATATTTT.